The 26 T cell receptor beta chains given below trace back to one sample, sequenced in a study of blood T cells in healthy people across ages. Next came a second PCR, run for about 6 to 12 cycles, which used a sample-barcoded 5' primer along with a J-beta primer mix. TCRdb reprocessed the 5' RACE reads with MiXCR, giving one entry per CDR3 protein. The profile shows 700,000 to 950,000 distinct CDR3 sequences, approximately 39% of them singletons. Source material: blood. The receptors were sampled from a woman aged 55-69 years in good health.

There are a few counts of this clonotype. The chain couples TRBV7-2 to TRBJ2-5, with D possibly matching TRBD2 (6 bases). The CDR3 is 14 residues long. Per germline, CDR1 SGHTA and CDR2 FQGNSA. V was cut by 5 bases and J by 7 bases, with 17 bases left in between. The CDR3, as DNA: TGTGCCAGCAGCCCGGCTACTTGGGGAGGGACCCAGTACTTC. Protein sequence: CASSPATWGGTQYF. Full variable domain (rest looked up from reference TRBV7-2 and TRBJ2-5): GAGVSQSPSNKVTEKGKDVELRCDPISGHTALYWYRQSLGQGLEFLIYFQGNSAPDKSGLPSDRFSAERTGGSVSTLTIQRTQQEDSAVYLCASSPATWGGTQYFGPGTRLLVL.

This clonotype occurred a few times. The chain uses TRBV9 and TRBJ2-3; the D gene is possibly TRBD2 (5 bases). The germline CDR1 and CDR2 sequences are SGDLS and YYNGEE. V gave up 0 bases and J gave up 6 bases, with 8 bases separating them. CDR3 length equals 13 residues. The CDR3, as DNA: TGTGCCAGCAGCGTAGGGTGGGAGGATACGCAGTATTTT. Its protein is CASSVGWEDTQYF.

This clonotype was counted a few times. This chain connects TRBV6-2 or TRBV6-3 to TRBJ1-5; TRBD1 matches 10 bases. The germline CDR1 and CDR2 sequences are MNHEY and SVGEGT. The junction had 2 bases not matched to a gene; V was cut back by 6 bases and J by 6 bases. The CDR3 runs to 13 residues. In nucleotides, the CDR3 is TGTGCCAGCAGGGACAGGGGGACTCAGCCCCAGCATTTT. Protein product: CASRDRGTQPQHF.

The chain links TRBV29-1 to TRBJ1-2, with 10 nucleotides matching TRBD1. Germline values: CDR1 SQVTM, CDR2 ANQGSEA. J lost 8 bases, V lost 7 bases, and 7 bases had no gene match. The CDR3 has 12 residues. CDR3 region: CSAGGQGIGYTF. DNA of the CDR3: TGCAGCGCTGGGGGACAGGGGATAGGCTACACCTTC.

The genes are TRBV4-1 and TRBJ2-2; D gene ambiguous. Trimming shortened V by 1 base and J by 0 bases, and 9 bases separated the two germline ends. The CDR3 covers 16 residues. Germline loops: CDR1 MGHRA, CDR2 YSYEKL. Here the CDR3 reads CASSQGKGTNTGELFF. Here the CDR3 DNA reads TGCGCCAGCAGCCAAGGGAAGGGCACGAACACCGGGGAGCTGTTTTTT.

This CDR3 reads CATGLAGDQETQYF. The CDR3 DNA reads TGTGCCACTGGACTAGCGGGGGACCAAGAGACCCAGTACTTC. The chain joins TRBV10-3 to TRBJ2-5; TRBD2 agrees at 13 bases. The germline gives CDR1 ENHRY, CDR2 SYGVKD. CDR3 length: 14 residues. Trimming removed 10 bases from V and 0 bases from J; junction bases left unmatched: 2.

The chain carries TRBV29-1 and TRBJ1-1; D is ambiguous. This CDR3 comprises 15 residues. V lost 0 bases and J 6 bases, leaving 17 bases between the germline ends. Germline-derived CDR1 and CDR2 are SQVTM and ANQGSEA. In DNA, the CDR3 is TGCAGCGTTGAAGATCTAAGGCCAGACGCCGCTGAAGCTTTCTTT. Its protein is CSVEDLRPDAAEAFF.

The chain joins TRBV2 to TRBJ2-1; tentatively, D is TRBD2 (6 bases). This CDR3 has 14 amino acids. The germline gives CDR1 SNHLY, CDR2 FYNNEI. Trimming removed 3 bases at V and 8 bases at J, with 14 bases between. CDR3 in DNA: TGTGCCAGCAGTGAGGGACTCCTTACCGATGAGCAGTTCTTC. As protein: CASSEGLLTDEQFF.

CDR3 DNA sequence: TGTGCCAGCAGTGACCCAGTCCCGGGACAACCTGAGCAGTTCTTC. It specifies CASSDPVPGQPEQFF. The chain is built from TRBV25-1 and TRBJ2-1, with D perhaps matching TRBD1 (6 bases). The CDR3 covers 15 residues. Germline assignment: CDR1 MGHDK and CDR2 SYGVNS. Trimming cost V 3 bases and J 9 bases, with 18 bases left between them.

The chain recombines TRBV6-6 with TRBJ2-1, with 10 bases lining up with TRBD2. The last part of the DNA fits TRBJ2-7 better; the J call may be wrong. In germline, CDR1 is MNHNY, CDR2 SVGAGI (reference sequence). The CDR3 is 16 amino acids. Here the CDR3 reads CASSYSSLAGADEQYF. CDR3 nucleotides: TGTGCCAGCAGTTACTCGAGCCTAGCGGGAGCTGATGAGCAGTACTTC.

This rearrangement joins TRBV2 to TRBJ2-3; no firm D call. Germline V gives CDR1 SNHLY, CDR2 FYNNEI. V was cut by 2 bases and J by 5 bases, with 14 bases left in between. The CDR3 consists of 15 residues. The CDR3 nucleotides are TGTGCCAGCAGTGAAAGCTCCTTAAGTGGAGATACGCAGTATTTT. This gives the protein CASSESSLSGDTQYF.

The V gene is TRBV6-2 or TRBV6-3, the J gene TRBJ2-1; TRBD1 agrees at 8 bases. Germline CDR1 is MNHEY and CDR2 is SVGEGT. The CDR3 has 16 residues. J gave up 8 bases and V 7 bases, and 16 bases lay outside the gene matches. CDR3 bases: TGTGCCAGCACTAGACCCGGGACAGGTCCGGGGGATGAGCAGTTCTTC. It translates to CASTRPGTGPGDEQFF.

This clonotype occurred a few times. The chain combines TRBV7-3 with TRBJ2-7; D might be TRBD2 (6 bases). In germline, CDR1 is SGHTA, CDR2 FQGTGA. Trimming cost V 3 bases and J 7 bases, with 13 bases left between them. The CDR3 extends over 13 amino acids. The CDR3: CASSFGPSGEQYF. CDR3 nucleotide sequence: TGTGCCAGCAGCTTCGGGCCCAGCGGGGAGCAGTACTTC.

J is TRBJ2-3 and V is TRBV3-1, with D unresolved. This CDR3 contains 15 residues. Germline CDR1 reads LGHDT; CDR2 reads YNNKEL (reference sequence). The ends were cut back, 2 bases at V and 2 bases at J, with 11 bases in the middle. The DNA for the CDR3 is TGTGCCAGCAGCCAAAAGATAGGGTTCACAGATACGCAGTATTTT. This encodes CASSQKIGFTDTQYF.

This clonotype was counted only a few times. This chain connects TRBV11-1 to TRBJ2-1; D remains ambiguous. This CDR3 comprises 13 residues. The germline CDR1 and CDR2 sequences are SGHAT and FQDESV (reference sequence). Trimming pared 3 bases from V and 5 bases from J, leaving 8 bases between. CDR3 coding DNA: TGTGCCAGCAGCTTGGTATTTGACAATGAGCAGTTCTTC. Amino acids: CASSLVFDNEQFF.

The genes are TRBV5-1 and TRBJ2-1; D perhaps matches TRBD2 (5 bases). The germline V gene encodes CDR1 SGHRS and CDR2 YFSETQ. The CDR3 consists of 14 residues. The V and J ends lost 4 bases and 7 bases respectively, with 15 bases between them. Written as DNA, the CDR3 is TGCGCCAGCAGCCCCCGCCCCCCGGGGAATGAGCAGTTCTTC. Its translation: CASSPRPPGNEQFF. The full variable domain, rest sourced from reference TRBV5-1 and TRBJ2-1, is KAGVTQTPRYLIKTRGQQVTLSCSPISGHRSVSWYQQTPGQGLQFLFEYFSETQRNKGNFPGRFSGRQFSNSRSEMNVSTLELGDSALYLCASSPRPPGNEQFFGPGTRLTVL.

V gene TRBV4-1 combines with J gene TRBJ2-5; TRBD1 agrees at 11 bases. The CDR3 has 17 residues. Looked up from germline, CDR1 is MGHRA and CDR2 is YSYEKL. J was trimmed by 4 bases and V by 0 bases; bases with no gene match: 7. The CDR3 region has the DNA TGCGCCAGCAGCCAAGATCCCGGGACAGGGGGAGGAGAGACCCAGTACTTC. This gives the protein CASSQDPGTGGGETQYF.

The chain carries TRBV9 and TRBJ2-1, with 9 bases that match TRBD2. This CDR3 contains 16 residues. Germline-derived CDR1 and CDR2 are SGDLS and YYNGEE. The junction had 12 bases not matched to a gene; V was cut back by 2 bases and J by 9 bases. The CDR3 nucleotides are TGTGCCAGCAGCGTCCTAGGTGTAGCGGGAGTTTTTGAGCAGTTCTTC. Its translation: CASSVLGVAGVFEQFF. The variable domain in full, completed from reference TRBV9 and TRBJ2-1, reads DSGVTQTPKHLITATGQRVTLRCSPRSGDLSVYWYQQSLDQGLQFLIQYYNGEERAKGNILERFSAQQFPDLHSELNLSSLELGDSALYFCASSVLGVAGVFEQFFGPGTRLTVL.

This clonotype was seen at least ten times. The chain recombines TRBV30 with TRBJ1-2, with D possibly being TRBD1 (6 bases). The CDR3 covers 13 residues. V was shortened by 2 bases and J by 3 bases, with 10 bases between the two germline ends. The V gene's germline CDR1 is GTSNPN and CDR2 SVGIG (reference sequence). The CDR3 loop reads CAWSRGQDYGYTF. The DNA for the CDR3 is TGTGCCTGGAGTAGGGGACAAGACTATGGCTACACCTTC.

This clonotype was counted once. This chain links TRBV3-1 with TRBJ1-2; D call uncertain. In germline, CDR1 is LGHDT, CDR2 YNNKEL (reference sequence). The CDR3 is 12 residues long. The V and J ends lost 4 bases and 6 bases respectively, with 9 bases between them. CDR3 DNA sequence: TGTGCCAGCAGCCTTTCGAGGGATGGCTACACCTTC. Amino acid sequence: CASSLSRDGYTF.

The count of this clonotype is one. The chain recombines TRBV20-1 with TRBJ1-1; 7 positions agree with TRBD1. The CDR3 length is 14 residues. CDR1 is DFQATT, CDR2 SNEGSKA, per germline (reference sequence). V lost 5 bases and J lost 0; bases outside the gene matches: 6. The CDR3 reads CSASWTGMNTEAFF. The CDR3 DNA reads TGCAGTGCTTCCTGGACAGGCATGAACACTGAAGCTTTCTTT.

This chain connects TRBV3-1 to TRBJ2-1; TRBD1 or TRBD2 may be the D gene (5 bases each). Germline V gene lookup returns CDR1 LGHDT and CDR2 YNNKEL (reference sequence). This CDR3 region has 15 residues. Trimming pared 0 bases from V and 3 bases from J, leaving 9 bases between. CDR3 nucleotides: TGTGCCAGCAGCCAAGATCGAGGGGACTACAATGAGCAGTTCTTC. It codes for CASSQDRGDYNEQFF.

On this clonotype itself: This may be a read error, as it is one base from a much larger clone. The chain is built from TRBV12-3 or TRBV12-4 and TRBJ2-1, with 12 nucleotides matching TRBD1. V trimming: 8 bases; J trimming: 13 bases; junction bases outside the gene matches: 12. The CDR3 totals 14 residues. The chain's CDR3 is CASGGTGGEETQFF. The CDR3 region has the DNA TGTGCCAGCGGCGGGACAGGGGGCGAAGAGACCCAGTTCTTC.

Remarks on this clonotype: A read error is possible here, since a much larger clone lies one base away. This sequence joins TRBV7-3 and TRBJ2-5; D remains unclear. Germline values: CDR1 SGHTA, CDR2 FQGTGA. The CDR3 length is 13 residues. The CDR3 DNA follows: TGTGCCGGCAGCGTCCAGTACCAAGAGACCCAGTACTTC. Translating gives CAGSVQYQETQYF.

This clonotype was recorded a few times. The V gene is TRBV20-1, the J gene TRBJ1-2; D gene ambiguous. The CDR3 runs to 11 residues. The germline V gene encodes CDR1 DFQATT and CDR2 SNEGSKA (reference sequence). The V end lost 6 bases, the J end lost 4 bases, and 9 bases lay between the germline ends. The CDR3 reads CSASGSYGYTF. CDR3 nucleotide sequence: TGCAGTGCAAGTGGCAGCTATGGCTACACCTTC.

This sequence joins TRBV6-5 and TRBJ2-2; D gene ambiguous. Germline assignment: CDR1 MNHEY and CDR2 SVGAGI. V dropped 0 bases and J dropped 1 base, with 6 bases sitting between them. There are 15 residues in the CDR3. CDR3 coding DNA: TGTGCCAGCAGTTACTCGGCTGGGAACACCGGGGAGCTGTTTTTT. It codes for CASSYSAGNTGELFF.